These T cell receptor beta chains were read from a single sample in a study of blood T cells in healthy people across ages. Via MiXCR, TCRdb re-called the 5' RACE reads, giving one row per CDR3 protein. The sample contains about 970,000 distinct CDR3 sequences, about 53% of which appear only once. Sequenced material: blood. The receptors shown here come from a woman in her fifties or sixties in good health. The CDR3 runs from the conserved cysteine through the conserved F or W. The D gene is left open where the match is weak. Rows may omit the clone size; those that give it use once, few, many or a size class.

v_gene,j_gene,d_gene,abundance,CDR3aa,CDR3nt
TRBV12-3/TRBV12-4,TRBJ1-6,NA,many,CASSFEMGSPLHF,TGTGCCAGCAGTTTCGAGATGGGTTCACCCCTCCACTTT
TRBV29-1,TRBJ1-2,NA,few,CSVYFDGNYGYTF,TGCAGCGTTTATTTCGACGGAAACTATGGCTACACCTTC
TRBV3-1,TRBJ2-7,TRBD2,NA,CASSILAGHYEQYF,TGTGCCAGCAGCATACTAGCGGGGCACTACGAGCAGTACTTC
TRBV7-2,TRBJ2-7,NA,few,CASSSQWYEQYF,TGTGCCAGCAGTTCCCAGTGGTACGAGCAGTACTTC
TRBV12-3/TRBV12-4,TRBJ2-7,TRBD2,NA,CASSSASGGRPYEQYF,TGTGCCAGCAGTTCCGCAAGCGGGGGGCGTCCCTACGAGCAGTACTTC
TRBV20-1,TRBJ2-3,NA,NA,CSARIGGNTDTQYF,TGCAGTGCTAGAATAGGGGGGAACACAGATACGCAGTATTTT
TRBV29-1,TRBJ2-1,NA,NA,CGAGASGLGEQFF,TGCGGCGCTGGGGCTTCAGGACTCGGTGAGCAGTTCTTC
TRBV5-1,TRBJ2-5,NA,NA,CASSRSTGVEETQYF,TGCGCCAGCAGCCGATCAACGGGGGTAGAAGAGACCCAGTACTTC
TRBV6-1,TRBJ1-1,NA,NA,CASSSSGLPEAFF,TGTGCCAGCAGCTCCTCCGGGTTACCTGAAGCTTTCTTT
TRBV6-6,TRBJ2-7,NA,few,CASSFRQEFYEQYF,TGTGCCAGCAGTTTTCGACAAGAATTCTACGAGCAGTACTTC
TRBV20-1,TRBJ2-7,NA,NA,CSAPSGTESPYEQYF,TGCAGTGCACCTTCAGGAACGGAGTCCCCCTACGAGCAGTACTTC
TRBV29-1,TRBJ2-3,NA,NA,CSVERASGTDTQYF,TGCAGCGTTGAAAGAGCGAGCGGCACAGATACGCAGTATTTT
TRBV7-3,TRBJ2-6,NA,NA,CASSKRSGPGANVLTF,TGTGCCAGCAGCAAACGTTCAGGGCCCGGGGCCAACGTCCTGACTTTC
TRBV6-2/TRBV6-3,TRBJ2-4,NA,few,CASTQQVEGAKNIQYF,TGTGCCAGCACCCAACAAGTGGAAGGTGCCAAAAACATTCAGTACTTC
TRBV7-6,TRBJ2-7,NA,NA,CASSSGPGQQYEQYF,TGTGCCAGCAGCTCAGGCCCCGGGCAGCAATACGAGCAGTACTTC
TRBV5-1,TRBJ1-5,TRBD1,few,CASSQTGANQPQHF,TGCGCCAGCAGCCAGACAGGGGCAAATCAGCCCCAGCATTTT
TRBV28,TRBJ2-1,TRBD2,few,CASSEYSGRVEQFF,TGTGCCAGCAGCGAATATAGCGGGAGAGTTGAGCAGTTCTTC
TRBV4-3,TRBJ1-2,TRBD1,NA,CASSPRTGVKGTHGYTF,TGCGCCAGCAGCCCTCGGACAGGGGTAAAGGGAACCCATGGCTACACCTTC
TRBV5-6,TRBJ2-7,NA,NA,CASSLVPGAAYEQYF,TGTGCCAGCAGCTTGGTTCCAGGCGCCGCCTACGAGCAGTACTTC
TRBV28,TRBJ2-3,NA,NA,CASSYHGQHTDTQYF,TGTGCCAGCAGTTACCACGGACAGCACACAGACACGCAGTATTTT
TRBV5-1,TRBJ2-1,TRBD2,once,CASSFSLGEREGSSYNEQFF,TGCGCCAGCAGCTTCTCCCTTGGGGAGCGGGAGGGCTCCAGCTACAATGAGCAGTTCTTC
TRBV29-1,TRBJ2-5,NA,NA,CSVAIPSETQYF,TGCAGCGTTGCCATTCCTTCTGAGACCCAGTACTTC
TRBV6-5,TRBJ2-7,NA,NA,CASSYSTGYASYEQYF,TGTGCCAGCAGTTACTCGACCGGGTATGCCTCCTACGAGCAGTACTTC
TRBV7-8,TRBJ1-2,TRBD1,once,CASSLMGGQPQTDYGYTF,TGTGCCAGCAGCTTAATGGGGGGACAGCCACAAACCGACTATGGCTACACCTTC
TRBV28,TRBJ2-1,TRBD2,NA,CASRPKGTSGIGEQFF,TGTGCCAGCAGACCAAAAGGGACTAGCGGAATTGGTGAGCAGTTCTTC
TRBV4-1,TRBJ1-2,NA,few,CASRKPGQGYGYTF,TGCGCCAGCAGGAAACCGGGACAAGGCTATGGCTACACCTTC
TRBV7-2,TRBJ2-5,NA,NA,CASGFWATQETQYF,TGTGCCAGCGGCTTTTGGGCTACCCAAGAGACCCAGTACTTC
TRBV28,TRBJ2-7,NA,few,CANSGWVSYEQYF,TGTGCCAACTCGGGTTGGGTATCCTACGAGCAGTACTTC
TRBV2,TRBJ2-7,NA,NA,CASTEWDGAYEQYF,TGTGCCAGCACCGAATGGGATGGAGCCTACGAGCAGTACTTC
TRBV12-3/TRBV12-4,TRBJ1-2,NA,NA,CASTSLPGTNYGYTF,TGTGCCAGCACTTCCCTCCCCGGCACCAACTATGGCTACACCTTC
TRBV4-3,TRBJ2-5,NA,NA,CASSQDNHPGETQYF,TGCGCCAGCAGCCAAGATAATCATCCGGGAGAGACCCAGTACTTC
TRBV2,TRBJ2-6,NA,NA,CAGSNRQAGANVPTF,TGTGCCGGCAGTAACCGACAAGCTGGGGCCAACGTCCCGACTTTC
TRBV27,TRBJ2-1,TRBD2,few,CASSPTSEDEQFF,TGTGCCAGCAGTCCTACTAGCGAGGATGAGCAGTTCTTC
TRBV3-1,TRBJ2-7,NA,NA,CASSPHTNSYEQYF,TGTGCCAGCAGCCCCCATACCAACTCCTACGAGCAGTACTTC
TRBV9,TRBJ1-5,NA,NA,CASSTQDSNQPQHF,TGTGCCAGCAGCACACAGGATAGCAATCAGCCCCAGCATTTT
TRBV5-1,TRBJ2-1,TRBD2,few,CASNSGSAYNEQFF,TGCGCCAGCAATAGCGGGAGTGCTTACAATGAGCAGTTCTTC
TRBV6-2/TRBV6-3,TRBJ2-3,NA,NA,CASSYSPTADTQYF,TGTGCCAGCAGTTACTCCCCGACAGCAGATACGCAGTATTTT
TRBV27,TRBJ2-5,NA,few,CASSQGGTRETQYF,TGTGCCAGCAGCCAGGGCGGGACGAGGGAGACCCAGTACTTC
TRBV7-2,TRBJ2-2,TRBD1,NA,CASSIGQGWNTGELFF,TGTGCCAGCAGCATTGGACAGGGATGGAACACCGGGGAGCTGTTTTTT
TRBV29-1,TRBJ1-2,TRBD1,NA,CSVRGGGEMDYGYTF,TGCAGCGTCCGAGGGGGCGGGGAGATGGACTATGGCTACACCTTC
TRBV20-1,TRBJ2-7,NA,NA,CSALHKGWMQYNEQYF,TGCAGTGCTCTCCATAAAGGATGGATGCAGTACAATGAGCAGTACTTC
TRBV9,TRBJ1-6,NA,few,CASSPQGRINSPLHF,TGTGCCAGCAGCCCCCAGGGGCGTATTAATTCACCCCTCCACTTT
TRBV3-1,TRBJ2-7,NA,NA,CASSHGHPRSSYEQYF,TGTGCCAGCAGCCACGGACACCCCAGGTCATCCTACGAGCAGTACTTC
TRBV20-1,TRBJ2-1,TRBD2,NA,CSASTSGGPNEQFF,TGCAGTGCTAGTACTAGCGGGGGACCCAATGAGCAGTTCTTC
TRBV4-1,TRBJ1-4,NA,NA,CASSQGGGPAGNEKLFF,TGCGCCAGCAGCCAAGGAGGGGGACCGGCGGGTAATGAAAAACTGTTTTTT
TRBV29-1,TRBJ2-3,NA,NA,CSVEGVSADTQYF,TGCAGCGTTGAGGGGGTGTCGGCAGATACGCAGTATTTT
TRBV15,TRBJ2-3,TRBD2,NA,CATSRDLTSGRACTQYF,TGTGCCACCAGCAGAGATCTCACTAGCGGGAGGGCCTGTACGCAGTATTTT
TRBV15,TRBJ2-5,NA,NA,CATSRGSQETQYF,TGTGCCACCAGCAGAGGAAGTCAAGAGACCCAGTACTTC
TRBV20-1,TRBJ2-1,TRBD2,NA,CSARDRGGRAYNEQFF,TGCAGTGCTAGAGATCGGGGCGGGAGGGCCTACAATGAGCAGTTCTTC
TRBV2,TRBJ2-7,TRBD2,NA,CASSGRTSVYYEQYF,TGTGCCAGCAGTGGTAGGACTAGCGTGTATTACGAGCAGTACTTC
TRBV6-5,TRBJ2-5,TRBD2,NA,CASSMLAGGKTQYF,TGTGCCAGCAGTATGCTAGCGGGAGGGAAGACCCAGTACTTC
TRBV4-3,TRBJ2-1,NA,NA,CASSQAVAAYSSYNEQFF,TGCGCCAGCAGCCAAGCGGTAGCGGCGTATAGCTCCTACAATGAGCAGTTCTTC
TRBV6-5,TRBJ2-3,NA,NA,CASSYSTVIYTDTQYF,TGTGCCAGCAGTTACTCGACAGTCATCTACACAGATACGCAGTATTTT
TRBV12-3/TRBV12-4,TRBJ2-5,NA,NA,CASSFSPDPGRETQYF,TGTGCCAGCAGTTTTAGTCCTGACCCTGGTCGAGAGACCCAGTACTTC
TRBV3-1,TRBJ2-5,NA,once,CASSPVVGSKRDEQYF,TGTGCCAGCAGCCCAGTCGTCGGATCTAAACGCGATGAGCAGTACTTC
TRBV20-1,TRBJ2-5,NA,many,CSARPWKGGWKTQYF,TGCAGTGCTAGACCGTGGAAAGGGGGATGGAAGACCCAGTACTTC
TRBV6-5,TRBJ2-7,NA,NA,CASSSLDAGAVYEQYF,TGTGCCAGCAGTTCCCTCGATGCGGGGGCGGTCTACGAGCAGTACTTC